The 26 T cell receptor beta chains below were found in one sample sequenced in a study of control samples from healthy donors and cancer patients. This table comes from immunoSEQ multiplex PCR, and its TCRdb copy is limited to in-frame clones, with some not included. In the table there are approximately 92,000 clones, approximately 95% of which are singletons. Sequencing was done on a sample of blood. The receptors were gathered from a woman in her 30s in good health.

The CDR3 nucleotides read TGTGCCAGCAGCCAAGGGGTTAGCGGGAGCGCAGATACGCAGTATTTT. It specifies CASSQGVSGSADTQYF. The chain is built from TRBV3-1 (or the pseudogene TRBV3-2) and TRBJ2-3, with 9 bases that match TRBD2. This CDR3 is built from 16 residues. J was trimmed by 4 bases and V by 1 base; bases with no gene match: 6. Germline CDR1 reads LGHDT; CDR2 reads YNNKEL (reference sequence).

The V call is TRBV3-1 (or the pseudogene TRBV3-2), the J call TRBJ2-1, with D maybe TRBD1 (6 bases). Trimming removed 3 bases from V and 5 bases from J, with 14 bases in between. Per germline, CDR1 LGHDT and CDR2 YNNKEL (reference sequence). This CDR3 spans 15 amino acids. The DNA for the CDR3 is TGTGCCAGCAGCCAGGATGGACAGCCCCACAATGAGCAGTTCTTC. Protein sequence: CASSQDGQPHNEQFF.

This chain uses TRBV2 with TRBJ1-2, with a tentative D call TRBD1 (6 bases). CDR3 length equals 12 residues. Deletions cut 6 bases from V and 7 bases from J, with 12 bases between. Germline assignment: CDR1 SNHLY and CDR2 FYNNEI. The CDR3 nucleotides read TGTGCCAGCAGGGATTCGGACAGTGGCTACACCTTC. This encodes CASRDSDSGYTF. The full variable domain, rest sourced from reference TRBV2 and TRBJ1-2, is EPEVTQTPSHQVTQMGQEVILRCVPISNHLYFYWYRQILGQKVEFLVSFYNNEISEKSEIFDDQFSVERPDGSNFTLKIRSTKLEDSAMYFCASRDSDSGYTFGSGTRLTVV.

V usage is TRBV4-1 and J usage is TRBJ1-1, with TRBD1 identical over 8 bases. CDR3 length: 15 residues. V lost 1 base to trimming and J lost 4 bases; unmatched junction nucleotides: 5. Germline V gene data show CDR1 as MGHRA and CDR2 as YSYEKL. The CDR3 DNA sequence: TGCGCCAGCAGCCAAGGAACAGGGGGGGGCACTGAAGCTTTCTTT. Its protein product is CASSQGTGGGTEAFF.

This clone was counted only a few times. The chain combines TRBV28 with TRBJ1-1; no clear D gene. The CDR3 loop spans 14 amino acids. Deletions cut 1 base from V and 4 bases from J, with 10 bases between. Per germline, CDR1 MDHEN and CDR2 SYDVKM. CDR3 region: CASSLSTGSTEAFF. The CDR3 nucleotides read TGTGCCAGCAGTTTATCGACGGGGTCCACTGAAGCTTTCTTT.

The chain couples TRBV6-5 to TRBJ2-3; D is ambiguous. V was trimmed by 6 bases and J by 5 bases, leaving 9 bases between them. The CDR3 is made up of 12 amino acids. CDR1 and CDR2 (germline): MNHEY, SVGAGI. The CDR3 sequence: CASSIAGDTQYF. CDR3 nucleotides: TGTGCCAGCAGCATAGCAGGAGATACGCAGTATTTT.

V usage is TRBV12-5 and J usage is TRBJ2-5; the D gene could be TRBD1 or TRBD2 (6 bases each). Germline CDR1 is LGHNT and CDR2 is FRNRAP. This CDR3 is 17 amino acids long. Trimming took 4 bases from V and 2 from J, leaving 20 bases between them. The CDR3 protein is CASGSIPKGGLQETQYF. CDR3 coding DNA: TGTGCTAGTGGTTCAATTCCCAAGGGGGGCCTTCAAGAGACCCAGTACTTC.

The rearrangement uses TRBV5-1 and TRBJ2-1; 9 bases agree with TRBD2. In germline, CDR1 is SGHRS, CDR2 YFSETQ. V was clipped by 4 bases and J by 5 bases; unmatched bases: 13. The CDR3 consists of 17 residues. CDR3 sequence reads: CASSPRGGGGAHNEQFF. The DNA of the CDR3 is TGCGCCAGCAGCCCACGGGGTGGCGGGGGGGCCCACAATGAGCAGTTCTTC. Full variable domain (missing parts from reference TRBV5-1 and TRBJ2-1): KAGVTQTPRYLIKTRGQQVTLSCSPISGHRSVSWYQQTPGQGLQFLFEYFSETQRNKGNFPGRFSGRQFSNSRSEMNVSTLELGDSALYLCASSPRGGGGAHNEQFFGPGTRLTVL.

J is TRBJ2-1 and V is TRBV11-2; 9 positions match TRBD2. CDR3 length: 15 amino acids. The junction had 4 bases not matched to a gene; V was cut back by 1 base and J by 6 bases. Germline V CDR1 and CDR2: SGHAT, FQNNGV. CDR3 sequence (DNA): TGTGCCAGCAGCTTAGGCCAGCGGGGGGTCAATGAGCAGTTCTTC. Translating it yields CASSLGQRGVNEQFF.

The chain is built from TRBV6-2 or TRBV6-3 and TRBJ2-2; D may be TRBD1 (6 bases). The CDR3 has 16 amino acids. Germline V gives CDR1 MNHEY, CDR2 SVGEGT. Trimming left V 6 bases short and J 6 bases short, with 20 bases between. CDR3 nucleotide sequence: TGTGCCAGCAGCCCCGGGACACCTCCCGGGTCCGGGGAGCTGTTTTTT. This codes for CASSPGTPPGSGELFF.

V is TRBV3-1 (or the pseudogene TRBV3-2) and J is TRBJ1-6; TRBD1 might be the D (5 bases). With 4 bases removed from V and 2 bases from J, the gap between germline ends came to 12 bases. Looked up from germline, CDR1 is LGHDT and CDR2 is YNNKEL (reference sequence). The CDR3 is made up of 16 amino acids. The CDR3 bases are TGTGCCAGCAGCCCCTCCAGGGACCCCTATAATTCACCCCTCCACTTT. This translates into CASSPSRDPYNSPLHF.

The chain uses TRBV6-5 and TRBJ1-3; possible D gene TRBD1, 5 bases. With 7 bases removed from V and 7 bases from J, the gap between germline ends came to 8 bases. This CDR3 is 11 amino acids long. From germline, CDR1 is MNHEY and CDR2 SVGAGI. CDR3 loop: CASKGPNTIYF. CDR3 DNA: TGTGCCAGCAAGGGGCCGAACACCATATATTTT.

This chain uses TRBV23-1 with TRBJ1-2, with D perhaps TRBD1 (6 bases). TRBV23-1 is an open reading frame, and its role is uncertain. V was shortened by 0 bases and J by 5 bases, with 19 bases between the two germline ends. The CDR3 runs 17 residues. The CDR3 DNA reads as TGCGCCAGCAGTCAATCTTGTGCAGGGGAATTTCTTTATGGCTACACCTTC. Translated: CASSQSCAGEFLYGYTF.

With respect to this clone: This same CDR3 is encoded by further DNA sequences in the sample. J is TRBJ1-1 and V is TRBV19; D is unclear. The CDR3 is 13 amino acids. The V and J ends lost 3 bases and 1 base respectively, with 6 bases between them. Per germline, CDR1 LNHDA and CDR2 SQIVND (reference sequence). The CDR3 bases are TGTGCCAGTAGTATCTCAGGGAACACTGAAGCTTTCTTT. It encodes CASSISGNTEAFF.

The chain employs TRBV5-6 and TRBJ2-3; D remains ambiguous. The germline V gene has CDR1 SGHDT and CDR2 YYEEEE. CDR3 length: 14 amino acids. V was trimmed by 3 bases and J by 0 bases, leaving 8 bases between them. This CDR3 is CASSSQSSTDTQYF. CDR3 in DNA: TGTGCCAGCAGCTCACAATCTAGCACAGATACGCAGTATTTT. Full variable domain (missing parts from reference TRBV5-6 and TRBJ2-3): DAGVTQSPTHLIKTRGQQVTLRCSPKSGHDTVSWYQQALGQGPQFIFQYYEEEERQRGNFPDRFSGHQFPNYSSELNVNALLLGDSALYLCASSSQSSTDTQYFGPGTRLTVL.

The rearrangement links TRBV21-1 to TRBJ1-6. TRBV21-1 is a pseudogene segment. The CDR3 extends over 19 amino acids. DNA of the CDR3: TGTGCCAGCAGCAAAGGCCCGGGACGGAGTGAGGTTCGGTATTCACCCCTCCACTTT. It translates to CASSKGPGRSEVRYSPLHF.

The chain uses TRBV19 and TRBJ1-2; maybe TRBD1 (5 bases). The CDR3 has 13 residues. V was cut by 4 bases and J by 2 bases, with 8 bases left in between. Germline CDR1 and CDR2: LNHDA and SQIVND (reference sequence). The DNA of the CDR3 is TGTGCCAGTAGTACCCCAGGGAACTATGGCTACACCTTC. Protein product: CASSTPGNYGYTF.

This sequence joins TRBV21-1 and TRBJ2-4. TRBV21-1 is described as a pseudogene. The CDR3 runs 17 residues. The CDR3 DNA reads TGTGCCAGCAGGGGAGAGGGGCCCCTTTGGGCCAAAAACATTCAGTACTTC. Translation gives CASRGEGPLWAKNIQYF.

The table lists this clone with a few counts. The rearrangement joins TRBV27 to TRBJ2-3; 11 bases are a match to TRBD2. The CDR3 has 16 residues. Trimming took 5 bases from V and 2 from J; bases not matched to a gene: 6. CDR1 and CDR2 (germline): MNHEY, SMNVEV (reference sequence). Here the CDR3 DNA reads TGTGCCAGCAGTACATTGACTAGCGGGAACACAGATACGCAGTATTTT. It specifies CASSTLTSGNTDTQYF.

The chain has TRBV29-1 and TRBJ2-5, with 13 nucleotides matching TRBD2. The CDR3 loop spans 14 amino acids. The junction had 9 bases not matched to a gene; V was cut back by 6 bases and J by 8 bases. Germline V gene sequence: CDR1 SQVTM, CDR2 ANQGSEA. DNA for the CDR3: TGCAGCGTGAGGACTAGCGGGGGACGAGCTACCCAGTACTTC. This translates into CSVRTSGGRATQYF.

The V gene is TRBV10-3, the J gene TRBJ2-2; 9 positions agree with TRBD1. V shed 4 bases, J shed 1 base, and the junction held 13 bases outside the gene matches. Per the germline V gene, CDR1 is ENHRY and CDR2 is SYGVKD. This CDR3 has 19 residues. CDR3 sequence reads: CAISARGTGRPRNTGELFF. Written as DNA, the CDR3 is TGTGCCATCAGTGCCCGTGGGACAGGGCGCCCTCGGAACACCGGGGAGCTGTTTTTT.

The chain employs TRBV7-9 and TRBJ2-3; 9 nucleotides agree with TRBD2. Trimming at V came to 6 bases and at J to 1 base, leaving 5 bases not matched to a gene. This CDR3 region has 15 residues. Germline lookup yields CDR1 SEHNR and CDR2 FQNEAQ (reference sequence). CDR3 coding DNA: TGTGCCAGCAGGGAATCTAGCGGGGGCACAGATACGCAGTATTTT. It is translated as CASRESSGGTDTQYF. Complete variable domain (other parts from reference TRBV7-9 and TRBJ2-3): DTGVSQNPRHKITKRGQNVTFRCDPISEHNRLYWYRQTLGQGPEFLTYFQNEAQLEKSRLLSDRFSAERPKGSFSTLEIQRTEQGDSAMYLCASRESSGGTDTQYFGPGTRLTVL.

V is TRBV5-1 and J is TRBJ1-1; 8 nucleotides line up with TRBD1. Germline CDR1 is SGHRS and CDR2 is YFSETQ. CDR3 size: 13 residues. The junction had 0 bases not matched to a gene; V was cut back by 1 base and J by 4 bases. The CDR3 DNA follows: TGCGCCAGCAGCTTGACAGGGGGCACTGAAGCTTTCTTT. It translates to CASSLTGGTEAFF.

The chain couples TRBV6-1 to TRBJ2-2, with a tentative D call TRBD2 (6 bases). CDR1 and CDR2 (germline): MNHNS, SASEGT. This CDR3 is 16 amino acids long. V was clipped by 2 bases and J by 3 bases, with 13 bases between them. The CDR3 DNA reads TGTGCCAGCAGTGAACCTGGGGGGTGGGACACCGGGGAGCTGTTTTTT. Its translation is CASSEPGGWDTGELFF.

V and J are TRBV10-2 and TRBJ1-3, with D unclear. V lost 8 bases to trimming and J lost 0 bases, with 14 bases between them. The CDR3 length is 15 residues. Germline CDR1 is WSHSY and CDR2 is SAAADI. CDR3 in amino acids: CASLLNGNSGNTIYF. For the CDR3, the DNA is TGCGCCAGCCTTTTAAACGGAAACTCTGGAAACACCATATATTTT.

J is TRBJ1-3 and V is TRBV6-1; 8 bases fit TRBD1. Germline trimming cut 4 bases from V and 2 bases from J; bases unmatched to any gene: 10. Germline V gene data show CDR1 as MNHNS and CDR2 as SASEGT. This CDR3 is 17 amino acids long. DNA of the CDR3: TGTGCCAGCAGTGCGACTAAGGGACAGGAAACTGGAAACACCATATATTTT. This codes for CASSATKGQETGNTIYF.